This T cell receptor (beta chain) was recovered during a study of human thymus T cells. The data were produced by immunoSEQ multiplex PCR, yet TCRdb's version contains in-frame clones alone and is incomplete. Among about 120,000 clones listed, around 95% were seen once. A word on this clone: Antigen: not known.

Germline CDR1 and CDR2: SGHTA and FQGNSA. The CDR3 extends over 19 amino acids. Trimming at V came to 4 bases and at J to 2 bases, leaving 17 bases not matched to a gene. Overall study results and limits: Thymic as well as blood repertoires seemed to favor certain V and J genes unevenly. Related research described thymic repertoires that were highly overlapping among unrelated individuals.

Surgeons resected thymus tissue during corrective heart surgery. Among the donors, all were healthy Finnish infants having corrective surgery for congenital heart defects. The chain couples TRBV7-2 to TRBJ2-3; TRBD1 matches at 8 bases. Sequences were obtained from thymus tissue. This sequence was found in a boy less than two years old with a congenital heart defect but otherwise immunologically healthy. The CDR3 nucleotides read TGTGCCAGCAGCTATCAGGGGGCAATTTCCGTTGTCGTCACAGATACGCAGTATTTT. Translation: CASSYQGAISVVVTDTQYF.